Listed below are T cell receptor beta chains from one sample, sequenced in a study of beta chain features in type 1 diabetes. Profiling relied on immunoSEQ multiplex PCR, and the TCRdb table lists in-frame clones only, not all of them. The sample includes about 340,000 clones, roughly 8% of them seen just once. Sequencing input: central memory CD4+ T cells from blood. The receptors were sampled from a woman under 30 in good health. Each CDR3 is given with its conserved first and last residue. D genes are given only for firm matches. Expanded clones get a size class; other rows say once, few or many, or leave the size out.

>TRBJ1-2|TRBD1|few|TRBV19
CASSLGRDRAPSGYTF
TGTGCCAGTAGCCTGGGAAGGGACAGGGCCCCTTCTGGCTACACCTTC
>TRBJ2-3|NA|few|TRBV4-3
CASSQDFRVTDTQYF
TGCGCCAGCAGCCAAGATTTCCGCGTGACAGATACGCAGTATTTT
>TRBJ2-3|NA|NA|TRBV7-2
CASSLIAPNTDTQYF
TGTGCCAGCAGCTTAATCGCCCCCAACACAGATACGCAGTATTTT
>TRBJ2-3|TRBD2|many|TRBV28
CASSWFGRAGDTQYF
TGTGCCAGCAGTTGGTTCGGGAGGGCCGGTGATACGCAGTATTTT
>TRBJ1-1|NA|many|TRBV2
CASSGGNTEAFF
TGTGCCAGCAGTGGGGGTAACACTGAAGCTTTCTTT
>TRBJ2-1|NA|NA|TRBV15
CATSRAIGAAYNEQFF
TGTGCCACCAGCAGAGCTATAGGGGCCGCGTACAATGAGCAGTTCTTC
>TRBJ2-3|TRBD2|few|TRBV5-1
CASSPDPSGITDTQYF
TGCGCCAGCAGCCCGGACCCTAGCGGGATCACAGATACGCAGTATTTT
>TRBJ2-1|TRBD1|many|TRBV6-6
CASSYRAQGAQDEQFF
TGTGCCAGCAGTTACCGGGCCCAGGGGGCGCAGGATGAGCAGTTCTTC
>TRBJ1-1|NA|NA|TRBV6-5
CASSYSIGQFQAFF
TGTGCCAGCAGTTACTCGATTGGGCAGTTTCAAGCTTTCTTT
>TRBJ2-5|NA|NA|TRBV5-1
CASSLDVGVSQETQYF
TGCGCCAGCAGCTTGGACGTGGGGGTTAGCCAAGAGACCCAGTACTTC
>TRBJ2-3|NA|NA|TRBV18
CASSPTSGDTQYF
TGTGCCAGCTCCCCAACCTCAGGGGATACGCAGTATTTT
>TRBJ2-7|NA|NA|TRBV10-3
CAISELRGYEQYF
TGTGCCATCAGTGAGCTGAGAGGATACGAGCAGTACTTC
>TRBJ2-1|TRBD2|NA|TRBV5-4
CASSLGGTSGTNEQFF
TGTGCCAGCAGCTTGGGGGGGACTAGCGGGACAAATGAGCAGTTCTTC
>TRBJ1-1|NA|many|TRBV7-9
CASSLEVTMNTEAFF
TGTGCCAGCAGCTTAGAAGTGACAATGAACACTGAAGCTTTCTTT
>TRBJ2-1|NA|many|TRBV2
CASSESVALEQFF
TGTGCCAGCAGTGAATCAGTAGCGCTTGAGCAGTTCTTC
>TRBJ2-4|TRBD1|many|TRBV28
CAANRGTIQNIQYF
TGTGCCGCAAACAGGGGAACAATCCAAAACATTCAGTACTTC
>TRBJ2-1|NA|NA|TRBV9
CASSVEGWRPGNEQFF
TGTGCCAGCAGCGTAGAGGGTTGGAGGCCGGGGAATGAGCAGTTCTTC
>TRBJ2-3|NA|NA|TRBV6-5
CASSYGGTDTQYF
TGTGCCAGCAGTTACGGTGGCACAGATACGCAGTATTTT
>TRBJ2-3|NA|NA|TRBV6-5
CASSPGTSVRSQYF
TGTGCCAGCAGTCCCGGGACGTCCGTAAGGTCGCAGTATTTT
>TRBJ2-3|NA|few|TRBV27
CATQRGNTDTQYF
TGTGCCACCCAACGCGGGAACACAGATACGCAGTATTTT
>TRBJ1-4|TRBD1|few|TRBV7-9
CASSAYRGLNEKLFF
TGTGCCAGCAGCGCCTACAGGGGCCTTAATGAAAAACTGTTTTTT
>TRBJ2-1|TRBD2|NA|TRBV16
CASSQGLAVYNEQFF
TGTGCCAGCAGCCAAGGACTAGCGGTCTACAATGAGCAGTTCTTC
>TRBJ1-1|NA|few|TRBV7-2
CASSFGGLTEAFF
TGTGCCAGCAGCTTCGGGGGCTTGACTGAAGCTTTCTTT
>TRBJ2-7|TRBD2|NA|TRBV28
CASSHSSGSKGHEQYF
TGTGCCAGCAGCCATTCTAGCGGGAGTAAAGGCCACGAGCAGTACTTC
>TRBJ2-7|TRBD2|few|TRBV7-2
CASSLITSGRDEQYF
TGTGCCAGCAGCTTGATTACTAGCGGGAGAGACGAGCAGTACTTC
>TRBJ2-5|TRBD1|NA|TRBV6-6
CASRPGTGIAETQYF
TGTGCCAGCAGGCCCGGGACAGGGATTGCAGAGACCCAGTACTTC
>TRBJ2-3|NA|few|TRBV21-1
CASSTGLQGAPDTQYF
TGTGCCAGCAGCACGGGGCTACAGGGGGCCCCAGATACGCAGTATTTT
>TRBJ1-1|NA|few|TRBV28
CASSLLPPQFEAFF
TGTGCCAGCAGTTTATTGCCCCCACAGTTTGAAGCTTTCTTT
>TRBJ2-1|NA|few|TRBV4-3
CASSQFWASGNEQFF
TGCGCCAGCAGCCAGTTCTGGGCTTCGGGGAATGAGCAGTTCTTC
>TRBJ2-3|TRBD2|few|TRBV15
CATSREATSGTDTQYF
TGTGCCACCAGCAGAGAAGCGACTAGCGGCACAGATACGCAGTATTTT
>TRBJ1-2|NA|few|TRBV7-2
CASSLGPGNYGYTF
TGTGCCAGCAGCTTAGGGCCAGGAAACTATGGCTACACCTTC
>TRBJ1-3|NA|many|TRBV19
CASQDSTSGNTIYF
TGTGCCAGTCAGGACTCCACCTCTGGAAACACCATATATTTT
>TRBJ2-3|TRBD1|few|TRBV18
CASSKASGTGRADTQYF
TGTGCCAGCTCAAAGGCTTCCGGGACAGGGCGCGCAGATACGCAGTATTTT